One TCR beta chain is described in this entry. Its target is not known. The isolated RNA, all of it, was reverse transcribed, so expressed TCRB transcripts were what got sequenced. Libraries were prepared by immunoSEQ multiplex PCR; TCRdb keeps only in-frame clonotypes and omits some of them. The repertoire holds almost 250,000 clones, 13% to 15% seen once, with about 0.03% in the top ten. These data originate in a study of beta chain features in type 1 diabetes. Study-wide findings and caveats: For patients, the naive, central memory and Treg TCRB repertoires appeared more alike than for healthy donors. More deletions and fewer insertions at VDJ junctions were found in patients with type 1 diabetes.

Trimming cost V 0 bases and J 4 bases; bases outside gene matches: 10. CDR1 and CDR2 from the germline V gene are SGHRS and YFSETQ. The CDR3 loop spans 16 amino acids. Naive, central memory, regulatory and stem cell-like memory cells within the CD4+ compartment were sorted using CD45RO/CCR7/CD25/CD127/CD95/CD27. Sorted populations all had greater than 95% purity. This TCR was recovered from a woman in her thirties or forties in good health. This chain connects TRBV5-1 to TRBJ2-7, with TRBD1 matching over 7 bases. The specimen was naive CD4+ T cells from blood. CDR3 amino acids: CASSLALRDRRYEQYF. The CDR3 DNA reads TGCGCCAGCAGCTTGGCTCTCCGGGACAGACGTTACGAGCAGTACTTC.